The 24 T cell receptor beta chains presented below share a single source sample, sequenced in a study of T cell responses to AZD1222 COVID-19 vaccine. Produced via immunoSEQ multiplex PCR; TCRdb's table is partial and in-frame only. Of about 150,000 clones listed, approximately 89% are singletons. The specimen was peripheral blood, collected on day 0 of AZD1222 vaccination. The receptors were gathered from an adult in good health.

The rearrangement links TRBV6-6 to TRBJ2-7, with a weak D call TRBD1 (6 bases). The V end was cut by 7 bases, the J end by 7 bases, with 23 bases between. CDR1 and CDR2 from the germline V gene are MNHNY and SVGAGI (reference sequence). This CDR3 contains 15 residues. The CDR3 is CASNPAGAGEEEQYF. CDR3 coding DNA: TGTGCCAGCAATCCGGCTGGGGCAGGGGAAGAGGAGCAGTACTTC.

The rearrangement joins TRBV2 to TRBJ2-2; no clear D. V lost 1 base and J lost 4, with 10 bases in between. The CDR3 has 15 residues. Germline V gene lookup returns CDR1 SNHLY and CDR2 FYNNEI. This CDR3 reads CASSEGQVGTGELFF. The CDR3 DNA follows: TGTGCCAGCAGTGAAGGGCAGGTTGGCACCGGGGAGCTGTTTTTT.

J is TRBJ1-1 and V is TRBV27; D is uncertain. The CDR3 sequence is 15 residues long. Trimming removed 4 bases at V and 0 bases at J, with 12 bases between. Germline CDR1 and CDR2: MNHEY and SMNVEV (reference sequence). This CDR3 is CASSSTQSLNTEAFF. CDR3 nucleotide sequence: TGTGCCAGCAGTTCGACACAGAGCCTGAACACTGAAGCTTTCTTT.

The chain employs TRBV5-1 and TRBJ1-6; perhaps TRBD1 as D (6 bases). Trimming shortened V by 4 bases and J by 9 bases, and 14 bases separated the two germline ends. CDR1 and CDR2 (germline): SGHRS, YFSETQ. This CDR3 is 14 amino acids long. The DNA of the CDR3 is TGCGCCAGCAGCCAACAGGGATTAGGTTCACCCCTCCACTTT. Protein: CASSQQGLGSPLHF. Supplemented by reference TRBV5-1 and TRBJ1-6, the full variable domain reads KAGVTQTPRYLIKTRGQQVTLSCSPISGHRSVSWYQQTPGQGLQFLFEYFSETQRNKGNFPGRFSGRQFSNSRSEMNVSTLELGDSALYLCASSQQGLGSPLHFGNGTRLTVT.

The J gene is TRBJ1-2, the V gene TRBV15; TRBD1 matches 7 bases. The CDR3 runs 16 residues. V lost 3 bases to trimming and J lost 4 bases; unmatched junction nucleotides: 11. In germline, CDR1 is LNHNV, CDR2 YYDKDF (reference sequence). The CDR3 here is CATSRGFSTGIYGYTF. CDR3 DNA sequence: TGTGCCACCAGCAGGGGGTTCTCGACAGGGATCTATGGCTACACCTTC. Full variable domain (remainder filled in from reference TRBV15 and TRBJ1-2): DAMVIQNPRYQVTQFGKPVTLSCSQTLNHNVMYWYQQKSSQAPKLLFHYYDKDFNNEADTPDNFQSRRPNTSFCFLDIRSPGLGDTAMYLCATSRGFSTGIYGYTFGSGTRLTVV.

The chain links TRBV5-1 to TRBJ2-5, with 9 nucleotides matching TRBD2. CDR1 is SGHRS, CDR2 YFSETQ, per germline. With 4 bases clipped from V and 5 bases from J, the junction kept 9 bases outside the gene matches. There are 15 residues in the CDR3. CDR3 protein: CASSPLGGGAETQYF. DNA of the CDR3: TGCGCCAGCAGCCCCTTAGGCGGGGGGGCGGAGACCCAGTACTTC.

The V call is TRBV28, the J call TRBJ2-7, with D perhaps TRBD1 or TRBD2 (6 bases each). The CDR3 has 14 amino acids. The germline V gene encodes CDR1 MDHEN and CDR2 SYDVKM. V dropped 6 bases and J dropped 9 bases, with 21 bases sitting between them. Written as DNA, the CDR3 is TGTGCCAGCAGCCTCCCCGCCTCGGGGGCGGGGCAGTACTTC. Its translation is CASSLPASGAGQYF.

The CDR3 protein is CASTSTQGGLAKNIQYF. The CDR3 coding sequence is TGTGCCAGCACCTCGACCCAGGGGGGCCTAGCCAAAAACATTCAGTACTTC. The genes are TRBV7-9 and TRBJ2-4; D possibly corresponds to TRBD1 (7 bases). The CDR3 length is 17 residues. Germline V gene data show CDR1 as SEHNR and CDR2 as FQNEAQ (reference sequence). V shed 7 bases and J shed 0 bases, with 19 bases lying between them.

The rearrangement joins TRBV19 to TRBJ2-3, with 7 bases identical to TRBD2. The germline CDR1 and CDR2 sequences are LNHDA and SQIVND (reference sequence). J was trimmed by 2 bases and V by 4 bases; bases with no gene match: 6. The CDR3 spans 15 residues. This chain's CDR3 is CASSTIAGATDTQYF. Here the CDR3 DNA reads TGTGCCAGTAGTACTATAGCGGGTGCCACAGATACGCAGTATTTT.

The V and J genes are TRBV7-3 and TRBJ2-2; maybe TRBD1 (6 bases). Germline V gene sequence: CDR1 SGHTA, CDR2 FQGTGA. Trimming shortened V by 4 bases and J by 3 bases, and 21 bases separated the two germline ends. The CDR3 length is 18 residues. The chain's CDR3 is CASSSPGHPGQYTGELFF. In DNA form, the CDR3 reads TGTGCCAGCAGCTCACCGGGACACCCGGGACAATACACCGGGGAGCTGTTTTTT.

The V call is TRBV28, the J call TRBJ1-1; the match to TRBD1 covers 8 bases. CDR3 length: 15 residues. The germline CDR1 and CDR2 sequences are MDHEN and SYDVKM. V dropped 6 bases and J dropped 7; count of bases not matched to a gene: 13. CDR3 protein: CASRGRRGPKGEAFF. CDR3 DNA sequence: TGTGCCAGCAGGGGGCGCAGGGGGCCAAAAGGTGAAGCTTTCTTT.

A remark on this clone: Within the sample, other DNA sequences also encode this same CDR3. The V gene is TRBV6-5, the J gene TRBJ1-1; D call uncertain. CDR3 length equals 15 residues. Trimming removed 0 bases from V and 0 bases from J, with 8 bases in between. CDR1 and CDR2 from the germline V gene are MNHEY and SVGAGI. The CDR3, as DNA: TGTGCCAGCAGTTACTCTTCCAGGCTGAACACTGAAGCTTTCTTT. Encoded protein: CASSYSSRLNTEAFF.

V usage is TRBV11-3 and J usage is TRBJ2-7; 9 bases agree with TRBD1. The V and J ends lost 5 bases and 6 bases, in that order; junction bases with no gene match: 8. This CDR3 is built from 14 residues. Germline CDR1 reads SGHNT; CDR2 reads YENEEA. The CDR3 protein is CASSPQGQGSEQYF. The CDR3, as DNA: TGTGCCAGCAGCCCACAAGGACAGGGGAGCGAGCAGTACTTC.

This clone has a handful of counts. V and J are TRBV7-3 and TRBJ2-3; D gene uncertain. The CDR3 runs 13 residues. Germline lookup yields CDR1 SGHTA and CDR2 FQGTGA. V lost 2 bases and J lost 5, with 8 bases in between. The CDR3 nucleotides are TGTGCCAGCAGCTTAGGGCCAGAAGATACGCAGTATTTT. The encoded protein is CASSLGPEDTQYF.

The chain joins TRBV4-3 to TRBJ1-5; D uncertain. The CDR3 spans 14 residues. Germline assignment: CDR1 LGHNA and CDR2 YSLEER. Trimming removed 4 bases at V and 2 bases at J, with 9 bases between. CDR3 amino acids: CASSLLVRNQPQHF. CDR3 DNA: TGCGCCAGCAGCCTCTTGGTCCGCAATCAGCCCCAGCATTTT.

The rearrangement links TRBV5-8 to TRBJ2-3; possibly TRBD1 for D (5 bases). The CDR3 covers 14 residues. The V end lost 5 bases, the J end lost 0 bases, and 10 bases lay between the germline ends. Germline values: CDR1 SGHTS, CDR2 YDEGEE. The CDR3 here is CASRLDSSTDTQYF. DNA of the CDR3: TGTGCCAGCAGGCTAGACAGCAGCACAGATACGCAGTATTTT. Full variable domain (remainder filled in from reference TRBV5-8 and TRBJ2-3): EAGVTQSPTHLIKTRGQQATLRCSPISGHTSVYWYQQALGLGLQFLLWYDEGEERNRGNFPPRFSGRQFPNYSSELNVNALELEDSALYLCASRLDSSTDTQYFGPGTRLTVL.

The rearrangement joins TRBV28 to TRBJ1-5; 7 positions agree with TRBD1. V lost 5 bases to trimming and J lost 5 bases; unmatched junction nucleotides: 6. Germline loops: CDR1 MDHEN, CDR2 SYDVKM. This CDR3 comprises 14 residues. The CDR3 sequence is CASSPNRGYQPQHF. The DNA for the CDR3 is TGTGCCAGCAGTCCCAACAGGGGTTATCAGCCCCAGCATTTT.

V usage is TRBV30 and J usage is TRBJ2-6, with TRBD1 matching 10 bases. Trimming cost V 2 bases and J 1 base; bases outside gene matches: 2. Germline-derived CDR1 and CDR2 are GTSNPN and SVGIG (reference sequence). This CDR3 spans 16 amino acids. The CDR3 DNA reads TGTGCCTGGAGTCGGGACAGGGGATCTGGGGCCAACGTCCTGACTTTC. It specifies CAWSRDRGSGANVLTF.

This clone showed up just once. V and J are TRBV19 and TRBJ1-3; 7 nucleotides agree with TRBD1. The CDR3 spans 14 residues. Germline CDR1 LNHDA, CDR2 SQIVND (reference sequence). Trimming cost V 9 bases and J 1 base; bases outside gene matches: 6. CDR3 region: CASGQASSGNTIYF. CDR3 bases: TGTGCCAGCGGACAGGCGTCGTCTGGAAACACCATATATTTT.

The CDR3 DNA sequence: TGTGCCAGTACCGACATGGGACAGGGGGACTATGGCTACACCTTC. Protein: CASTDMGQGDYGYTF. The chain carries TRBV19 and TRBJ1-2; TRBD1 aligns across 11 bases. Germline assignment: CDR1 LNHDA and CDR2 SQIVND (reference sequence). V shed 7 bases and J 3 bases; nucleotides not matched to a gene: 7. The CDR3 consists of 15 residues.

The rearrangement uses TRBV2 and TRBJ1-4; 10 bases align to TRBD1. Unmatched junction bases numbered 7, after V lost 1 base and J lost 5 bases. The CDR3 contains 17 residues. Per the germline V gene, CDR1 is SNHLY and CDR2 is FYNNEI. CDR3 protein: CASSEVGTGVRNEKLFF. In nucleotides, the CDR3 is TGTGCCAGCAGTGAAGTGGGGACAGGGGTACGGAATGAAAAACTGTTTTTT.

The CDR3 bases are TGTGCCAGCAGCTCCGGCGTGATTACCGGGGAGCTGTTTTTT. Translated, it gives CASSSGVITGELFF. V and J are TRBV7-8 and TRBJ2-2; no definite D call. The CDR3 contains 14 residues. The V end lost 4 bases, the J end lost 5 bases, and 11 bases lay between the germline ends. Germline CDR1 SGHVS, CDR2 FQNEAQ.

The chain uses TRBV5-5 and TRBJ1-2; D is perhaps TRBD1 (5 bases). V dropped 2 bases and J dropped 2 bases, with 7 bases sitting between them. Germline assignment: CDR1 SGHKS and CDR2 YYEKEE (reference sequence). The CDR3 is made up of 13 amino acids. Here the CDR3 reads CASSFGGNYGYTF. For the CDR3, the DNA is TGTGCCAGCAGCTTCGGGGGGAACTATGGCTACACCTTC.

This clone was observed a handful of times. The chain couples TRBV4-2 to TRBJ1-2, with 9 positions matching TRBD1. This CDR3 spans 15 amino acids. Germline CDR1 and CDR2: LGHNA and YNFKEQ. J gave up 8 bases and V 3 bases, and 10 bases lay outside the gene matches. The CDR3 is CASSQTVRTGDGYTF. For the CDR3, the DNA is TGTGCCAGCAGCCAGACAGTACGGACAGGGGACGGCTACACCTTC.